Shown below are 18 T cell receptor beta chains from a single sample sequenced in a study of cytomegalovirus exposure and HLA in healthy donors. The PCR used 60 Vbeta and 13 Jbeta primers. Profiling relied on immunoSEQ multiplex PCR, and the TCRdb table lists in-frame clones only, not all of them. In the table there are some 150,000 clones, 81% of which are singletons. Sequencing was carried out using PBMCs. Receptors originate from a woman under 30 in good health and CMV-seropositive.

The table lists this clone with a few counts. The genes are TRBV10-3 and TRBJ2-5, with 7 positions matching TRBD1. Per the germline V gene, CDR1 is ENHRY and CDR2 is SYGVKD. V lost 11 bases, J lost 11 bases, and 14 bases stayed unmatched. This CDR3 region has 12 residues. CDR3: CAARTGEQEQYF. As DNA, the CDR3 is TGTGCCGCCAGGACAGGAGAACAGGAGCAGTACTTC.

The chain employs TRBV5-1 and TRBJ2-3; 9 bases fit TRBD1. The V and J ends lost 2 bases and 0 bases, in that order; junction bases with no gene match: 7. The CDR3 totals 17 residues. Germline V lookup: CDR1 SGHRS, CDR2 YFSETQ. The CDR3 reads CASSFWDRVRSTDTQYF. The CDR3 nucleotides read TGCGCCAGCAGCTTTTGGGACAGGGTAAGGAGCACAGATACGCAGTATTTT.

This clone was observed once. The J gene is TRBJ2-1, the V gene TRBV19; 8 positions agree with TRBD2. Germline trimming cut 3 bases from V and 5 bases from J; bases unmatched to any gene: 6. The germline CDR1 and CDR2 sequences are LNHDA and SQIVND (reference sequence). The CDR3 is made up of 15 amino acids. In DNA form, the CDR3 reads TGTGCCAGTAGTATCGGGGGGGGCAACAACAATGAGCAGTTCTTC. It encodes CASSIGGGNNNEQFF.

The chain combines TRBV2 with TRBJ2-7; TRBD2 agrees at 9 bases. CDR3 size: 17 residues. Germline V gives CDR1 SNHLY, CDR2 FYNNEI. Losses at the gene ends were 4 bases for V and 0 bases for J; bases not matched to a gene: 10. This CDR3 reads CASSALSGGLPSYEQYF. The CDR3 DNA is TGTGCCAGCAGTGCACTGAGCGGGGGGCTCCCCTCCTACGAGCAGTACTTC.

The chain employs TRBV7-3 and TRBJ2-7, with 7 bases lining up with TRBD1. The CDR3 consists of 15 residues. The V gene's germline CDR1 is SGHTA and CDR2 FQGTGA. The J segment lost 4 bases and the V segment lost 5 bases, leaving 11 bases of the junction unmatched. The CDR3 is CASSPLPGQNYEQYF. The CDR3 bases are TGTGCCAGCAGCCCCCTACCGGGACAGAATTACGAGCAGTACTTC.

In its sample, this clone was seen a few times. This sequence joins TRBV6-5 and TRBJ1-2, with 9 bases lining up with TRBD1. The V gene's germline CDR1 is MNHEY and CDR2 SVGAGI. The CDR3 is made up of 12 amino acids. V lost 7 bases and J lost 10; bases outside the gene matches: 7. CDR3 DNA sequence: TGTGCCAGCACCCCGGGACAGGGCGACTACACCTTC. Translating it yields CASTPGQGDYTF.

DNA for the CDR3: TGTGCCAGCAGCTTGGGGGACAGGGATTACGAGCAGTACTTC. This translates into CASSLGDRDYEQYF. The chain carries TRBV5-4 and TRBJ2-7, with 9 bases aligning to TRBD1. The CDR3 loop spans 14 amino acids. CDR1 is SGHNT and CDR2 is YYREEE in the germline V gene (reference sequence). The trim removed 0 bases at V and 4 bases at J, leaving 2 bases unmatched.

This clone was counted a single time. J is TRBJ2-2 and V is TRBV29-1; TRBD1 aligns across 8 bases. V gave up 7 bases and J gave up 1 base; unmatched junction bases: 8. Germline CDR1 and CDR2: SQVTM and ANQGSEA. This CDR3 spans 15 amino acids. The CDR3 is CSAVTGALNTGELFF. CDR3 in DNA: TGCAGCGCAGTGACAGGGGCGTTGAACACCGGGGAGCTGTTTTTT.

The chain employs TRBV11-1 and TRBJ2-5; 7 nucleotides match TRBD1. The V gene's germline CDR1 is SGHAT and CDR2 FQDESV (reference sequence). The CDR3 spans 16 residues. V was pared by 4 bases and J by 5 bases, with 13 bases of the junction left unmatched. CDR3 DNA sequence: TGTGCCAGCAGCTCGCCCTTCGACAGGGAGCGGGAGACCCAGTACTTC. This sequence encodes CASSSPFDRERETQYF.

The chain couples TRBV7-9 to TRBJ1-5; possible D gene TRBD1, 6 bases. CDR1 and CDR2 from the germline V gene are SEHNR and FQNEAQ (reference sequence). This CDR3 contains 17 residues. Trimming removed 0 bases from V and 7 bases from J, with 19 bases in between. For the CDR3, the DNA is TGTGCCAGCAGCTTAGCGGGGGCCGGGGCAAGGGGGCAGCCCCAGCATTTT. This translates into CASSLAGAGARGQPQHF.

This chain connects TRBV7-2 to TRBJ2-1; D gene ambiguous. Per germline, CDR1 SGHTA and CDR2 FQGNSA. V lost 5 bases to trimming and J lost 0 bases, with 14 bases between them. This CDR3 comprises 16 residues. The CDR3 here is CASSPFATISYNEQFF. Here the CDR3 DNA reads TGTGCCAGCAGCCCCTTCGCGACAATCTCCTACAATGAGCAGTTCTTC.

The sample holds a few counts of this clone. The chain is built from TRBV5-6 and TRBJ2-7; no clear D gene. Germline V lookup: CDR1 SGHDT, CDR2 YYEEEE. The V end lost 2 bases, the J end lost 6 bases, and 9 bases lay between the germline ends. The CDR3 covers 12 residues. The CDR3 loop is CASSFGSGEQYF. The DNA of the CDR3 is TGTGCCAGCAGCTTTGGCTCAGGCGAGCAGTACTTC.

The chain is built from TRBV6-1 and TRBJ1-2, with D possibly matching TRBD1 (6 bases). Germline V lookup: CDR1 MNHNS, CDR2 SASEGT. Trimming removed 0 bases from V and 2 bases from J, with 10 bases in between. The length of the CDR3 is 15 residues. The DNA for the CDR3 is TGTGCCAGCAGTGAAGCGGGCGGACAGAACTATGGCTACACCTTC. Translating it yields CASSEAGGQNYGYTF.

The rearrangement links TRBV29-1 to TRBJ2-6; D is perhaps TRBD2 (6 bases). CDR1 SQVTM and CDR2 ANQGSEA come from the germline V gene. This CDR3 comprises 18 residues. V was cut by 6 bases and J by 4 bases, with 25 bases left in between. CDR3 coding DNA: TGCAGCGTCCTCCCCCCGGGGGTGACCGAGAAGGGGGCCAACGTCCTGACTTTC. Translation gives CSVLPPGVTEKGANVLTF.

About this clone itself: The same CDR3 also results from other DNA sequences found in this sample. The genes are TRBV20-1 and TRBJ2-5; D is undetermined. The ends were cut back, 4 bases at V and 4 bases at J, with 4 bases in the middle. The CDR3 contains 10 residues. Germline V gene data show CDR1 as DFQATT and CDR2 as SNEGSKA (reference sequence). CDR3 protein: CSATRETQYF. The CDR3 coding sequence is TGCAGTGCTACGCGAGAGACCCAGTACTTC.

V gene TRBV5-1 combines with J gene TRBJ2-7, with D possibly TRBD2 on 5 matching bases. The V gene's germline CDR1 is SGHRS and CDR2 YFSETQ. This CDR3 comprises 14 residues. The ends were cut back, 4 bases at V and 7 bases at J, with 18 bases in the middle. CDR3 DNA: TGCGCCAGCAGCGCCGGACTCCTCCGTCTTGAGCAGTACTTC. Protein sequence: CASSAGLLRLEQYF. Filled out from reference TRBV5-1 and TRBJ2-7, the complete variable domain reads KAGVTQTPRYLIKTRGQQVTLSCSPISGHRSVSWYQQTPGQGLQFLFEYFSETQRNKGNFPGRFSGRQFSNSRSEMNVSTLELGDSALYLCASSAGLLRLEQYFGPGTRLTVT.

The chain links TRBV7-9 to TRBJ2-3; 7 nucleotides align to TRBD2. The V gene end was trimmed by 4 bases and the J gene end by 8 bases; junction bases not matched to a gene: 18. Germline CDR1 is SEHNR and CDR2 is FQNEAQ (reference sequence). The CDR3 covers 17 residues. CDR3 sequence reads: CASSSPFREGTYGTQYF. As DNA, the CDR3 is TGTGCCAGCAGCTCACCATTTAGGGAGGGAACTTACGGTACGCAGTATTTT.

This clone has a handful of counts. This sequence joins TRBV6-1 and TRBJ2-5; no reliable D call. CDR1 and CDR2 from the germline V gene are MNHNS and SASEGT. Trimming pared 1 base from V and 1 base from J, leaving 10 bases between. The CDR3 has 15 amino acids. The CDR3 sequence: CASSEGHVAQETQYF. In DNA, the CDR3 is TGTGCCAGCAGTGAAGGTCACGTGGCCCAAGAGACCCAGTACTTC.